Listed below are T cell receptor beta chains from one sample, sequenced in a study of blood T cells in healthy people across ages. Using its own MiXCR run on the 5' RACE reads, TCRdb lists one record per CDR3 protein. The table records roughly 1,800,000 distinct CDR3 sequences, 49% of them present only once. Input material: blood. Receptors were obtained from a middle-aged woman in good health. The CDR3 runs from the conserved cysteine through the conserved F or W.

TRBJ2-7,TRBV3-1,CASSQDPGGLWEQYF
TRBJ1-2,TRBV29-1,CSVIQGRGYGYTF
TRBJ1-4,TRBV12-3/TRBV12-4,CASSFVEKLFF
TRBJ2-5,TRBV9,CASSGILGTGSETQYF
TRBJ2-1,TRBV20-1,CSAGRLAGGSMEHEQFF
TRBJ2-4,TRBV5-8,CASSFPGVEQYF
TRBJ2-1,TRBV7-2,CASSPRTATRNNEQFF
TRBJ2-3,TRBV6-5,CASSYSPGVTDTQYF
TRBJ2-1,TRBV6-1,CASSAAGTGGLNEQFF
TRBJ1-1,TRBV27,CASLPRLGYTEAFF
TRBJ2-5,TRBV29-1,CSFSTDLGTQYF
TRBJ2-1,TRBV28,CASSPRAWEQFF
TRBJ2-2,TRBV7-2,CAFRNEGQGDTGELFF